This TCR beta chain derives from a study of identical twins listed by TCRdb under 2016. Describing the broader study: The study deep-sequenced TCR alpha and beta repertoires from monozygotic twins, unrelated adults of various ages and cord blood to test whether fetal clonotypes persist. Replicate twin experiments were performed at different times using different library preparation protocols to rule out contamination. What the study reported, not specific to this receptor: In monozygotic twins, recombination models systematically underestimated out-of-frame TCR alpha sharing, but the models matched the sharing seen between unrelated individuals. Because the same donors could not be followed over many years, the conclusions relied on cross-sectional statistical analysis. Excess twin sharing in beta out-of-frame sequences was weaker because fewer shared sequences lowered the signal-to-noise ratio. Compared with coincidental sharing between unrelated individuals, out-of-frame TCR alpha sequences shared between twins showed an excess of sequences with low generation probability. Zero-insertion analyses could be partly confounded by invariant T cells such as MAIT and iNKT, though diverse VJ usage argued against such confounding for most clonotypes. Fewer insertions were carried by abundant cord blood beta clonotypes; a weaker similar trend was observed in young adult naive repertoires, while no such trend was observed in memory repertoires.

Every donor in the study was a healthy Caucasian. Three pairs of female monozygotic twins, all aged about 18 to 30 years, made up the twin cohort. Positive isolation kits from Invitrogen were used to isolate the CD4+ and CD8+ T cell populations. This clonotype has a handful of counts. It lacks a known antigen. Base quality data are lacking; no much larger clone is found one base away. The CDR1 and CDR2 encoded by the germline V gene are SGHRS and YFSETQ. Taken from cysteine to phenylalanine, the CDR3 has 15 residues. Only the CDR3 DNA stays, 45 bases, in frame from base 1. Relative to germline, V is 4 bases shorter and J is 0 bases shorter, with 11 bases between their ends. Library method: 5' RACE. Sequencing relied on an Illumina HiSeq 2000. Template switching added a universal primer binding site, and the final cDNA carried a unique molecular identifier that allowed TCR cDNA molecules to be counted accurately. Specific primers in the conserved constant-segment region were used to synthesize first-strand cDNA for TCR alpha and beta chains. To control for contamination, every cDNA library was double barcoded, receiving both a SMART-Mk sample barcode and Illumina barcodes. TruSeq adapter sequences, together with Illumina sample barcodes, were added in two successive PCR steps. TCR alpha and beta cDNA libraries were sequenced on the Illumina HiSeq platform with custom primers. The original pipeline was this. MiGEC processed the raw reads to extract unique molecular identifiers, while MiXCR was used to determine the CDR3 positions. Recombination models were inferred per individual with the repgenHMM and IGoR tools using an EM algorithm. The tcR package in R was used for shared clonotype analysis, with sharing normalized by the product of cloneset sizes. To study raw recombination without the effects of thymic and clonal selection, out-of-frame nonproductive sequences were analyzed. TCRdb applied fastp at Q25 and MiXCR to the public reads, then kept only in-frame beta chains. Records with the same CDR3 protein are collapsed into one entry carrying the most frequent genes and DNA. The V and J calls come from TCRdb's annotation, not from the publication. A total of some 570,000 distinct CDR3 sequences appear in this sample, approximately 20% of them only once. The ten largest account for approximately 0.5% of the sample.

These data were also reused for a study on yellow fever vaccine responses in identical twins. The second study also describes: The T cell response to vaccination in identical twins was reported by the authors to appear partly convergent and partly personalized. Focusing on identical twins, the study followed the T cell clones that responded to the vaccine, and did so with precision.

This receptor chain uses TRBV5-1 and TRBJ1-5, with the D gene too uncertain to name. This TCR was recovered from a woman aged 18-29 years in good health. Sequenced sample: CD4+ T cells sorted from blood. In nucleotide form, the sequence is TGCGCCAGCAGCACGGACGGGGATAGCAATCAGCCCCAGCATTTT. It specifies CASSTDGDSNQPQHF.